This T cell receptor (beta chain) appears in the sequencing data of a study of PD-L1 blockade in urothelial cancer. Study summary: Blood-derived samples held a median around 140,000 T cells.

Between 1 and 8 samples, pretreatment and on-treatment, were given by each patient. Method: immunoSEQ multiplex PCR; TCRdb's copy keeps in-frame clones and lacks some. The sample includes approximately 50,000 clones, around nine tenths seen only once; the top ten take 7.6%. This receptor was identified in a man aged 55 to 70 with urothelial cancer. The sample consisted of PBMCs, taken around atezolizumab (anti-PD-L1) treatment.

CDR3 amino acids: CSVVRAGGTDTQYF. In DNA form, the CDR3 reads TGCAGCGTTGTGCGAGCGGGGGGCACAGATACGCAGTATTTT. V usage is TRBV29-1 and J usage is TRBJ2-3, with TRBD2 matching over 8 bases. The CDR3 loop spans 14 amino acids. CDR1 is SQVTM and CDR2 is ANQGSEA in the germline V gene. Trimming removed 4 bases from V and 1 base from J; junction bases left unmatched: 4.